Listed here is a single T cell receptor beta chain. Authors' processing steps: Reference gene primer amplification yielded estimated nucleated cell counts. Measured with immunoSEQ multiplex PCR; TCRdb has only the in-frame clones, and not every one. D and trimming were read from the DNA, whereas the V and J calls and clone size are those reported in that table. The table lists tens of thousands of clones, roughly 90% of them singletons. The entry originates in a study of blood T cell repertoires in COVID-19. Overall study: Specimens from acute and convalescent COVID-19 originated in the United States, Italy and Spain.

V lost 0 bases to trimming and J lost 2 bases; unmatched junction nucleotides: 4. There are 16 residues in the CDR3. Germline CDR1 SGDLS, CDR2 YYNGEE. Source material: peripheral blood. This receptor was identified in a middle-aged woman with active or convalescent COVID-19. V usage is TRBV9 and J usage is TRBJ2-1; 8 nucleotides align to TRBD2. The CDR3 is CASSVAGGLAYNEQFF. The DNA of the CDR3 is TGTGCCAGCAGCGTAGCGGGGGGGTTGGCCTACAATGAGCAGTTCTTC.